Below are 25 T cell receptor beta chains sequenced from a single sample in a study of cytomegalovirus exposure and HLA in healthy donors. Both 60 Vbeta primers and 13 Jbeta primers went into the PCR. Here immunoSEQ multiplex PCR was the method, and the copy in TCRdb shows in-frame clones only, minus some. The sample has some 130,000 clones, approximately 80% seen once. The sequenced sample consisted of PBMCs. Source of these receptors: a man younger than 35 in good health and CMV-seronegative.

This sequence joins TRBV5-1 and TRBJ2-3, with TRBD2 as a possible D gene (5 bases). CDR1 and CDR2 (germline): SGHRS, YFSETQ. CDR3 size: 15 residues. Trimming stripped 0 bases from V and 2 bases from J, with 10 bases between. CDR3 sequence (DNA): TGCGCCAGCAGCTTGGACGCGGGCTACACAGATACGCAGTATTTT. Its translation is CASSLDAGYTDTQYF.

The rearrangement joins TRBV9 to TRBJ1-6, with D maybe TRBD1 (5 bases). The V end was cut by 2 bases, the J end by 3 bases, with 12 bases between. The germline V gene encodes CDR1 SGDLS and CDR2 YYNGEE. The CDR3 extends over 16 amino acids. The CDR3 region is CASSVGGLNYNSPLHF. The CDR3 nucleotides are TGTGCCAGCAGCGTCGGGGGACTCAACTATAATTCACCCCTCCACTTT.

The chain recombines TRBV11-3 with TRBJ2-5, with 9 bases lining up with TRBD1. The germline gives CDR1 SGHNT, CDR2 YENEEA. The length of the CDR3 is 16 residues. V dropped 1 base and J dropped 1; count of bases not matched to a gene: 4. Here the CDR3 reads CASSLAPGQGQETQYF. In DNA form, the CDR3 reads TGTGCCAGCAGCTTAGCTCCGGGACAGGGCCAAGAGACCCAGTACTTC.

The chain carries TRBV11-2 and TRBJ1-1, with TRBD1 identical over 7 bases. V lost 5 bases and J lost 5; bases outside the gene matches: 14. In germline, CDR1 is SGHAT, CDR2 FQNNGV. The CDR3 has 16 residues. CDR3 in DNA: TGTGCCAGCAGCACTTATACGGGACAGCCGAGGACTGAAGCTTTCTTT. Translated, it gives CASSTYTGQPRTEAFF.

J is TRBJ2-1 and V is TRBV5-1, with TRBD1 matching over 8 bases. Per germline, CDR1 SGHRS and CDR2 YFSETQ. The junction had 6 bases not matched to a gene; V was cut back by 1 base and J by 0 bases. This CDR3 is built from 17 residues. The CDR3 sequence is CASSLFPTGGSYNEQFF. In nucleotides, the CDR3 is TGCGCCAGCAGCTTGTTCCCTACAGGGGGCTCCTACAATGAGCAGTTCTTC. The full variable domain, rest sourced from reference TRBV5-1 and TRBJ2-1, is KAGVTQTPRYLIKTRGQQVTLSCSPISGHRSVSWYQQTPGQGLQFLFEYFSETQRNKGNFPGRFSGRQFSNSRSEMNVSTLELGDSALYLCASSLFPTGGSYNEQFFGPGTRLTVL.

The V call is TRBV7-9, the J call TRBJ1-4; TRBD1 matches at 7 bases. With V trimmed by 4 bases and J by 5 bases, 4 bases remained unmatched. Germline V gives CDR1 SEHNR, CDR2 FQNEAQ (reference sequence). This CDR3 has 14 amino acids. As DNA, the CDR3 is TGTGCCAGCAGCTCCCTGGGACAGAATGAAAAACTGTTTTTT. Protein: CASSSLGQNEKLFF.

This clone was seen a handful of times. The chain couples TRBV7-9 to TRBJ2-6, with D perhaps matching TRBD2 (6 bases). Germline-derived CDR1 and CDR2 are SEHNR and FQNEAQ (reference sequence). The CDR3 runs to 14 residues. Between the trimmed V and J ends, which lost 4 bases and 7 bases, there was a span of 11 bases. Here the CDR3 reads CASSSHGTANVLTF. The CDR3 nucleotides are TGTGCCAGCAGCTCCCACGGGACTGCCAACGTCCTGACTTTC.

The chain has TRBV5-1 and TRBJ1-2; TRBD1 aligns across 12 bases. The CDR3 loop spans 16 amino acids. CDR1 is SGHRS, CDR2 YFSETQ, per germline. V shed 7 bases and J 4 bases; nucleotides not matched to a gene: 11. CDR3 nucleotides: TGCGCCAGCTCCAGCGGGACAGGGGGCTGGGGCTATGGCTACACCTTC. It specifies CASSSGTGGWGYGYTF.

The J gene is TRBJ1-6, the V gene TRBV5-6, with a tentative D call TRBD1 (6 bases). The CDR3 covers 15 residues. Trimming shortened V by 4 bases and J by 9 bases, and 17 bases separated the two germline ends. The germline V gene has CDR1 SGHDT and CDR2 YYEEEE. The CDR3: CASSADRLDGSPLHF. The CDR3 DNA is TGTGCCAGCAGCGCCGACAGGCTCGACGGTTCACCCCTCCACTTT.

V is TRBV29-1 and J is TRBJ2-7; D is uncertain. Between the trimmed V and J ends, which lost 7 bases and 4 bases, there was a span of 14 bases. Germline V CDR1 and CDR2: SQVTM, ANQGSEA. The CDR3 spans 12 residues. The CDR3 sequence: CSAGGRSYEQYF. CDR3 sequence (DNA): TGCAGCGCCGGCGGCAGAAGTTACGAGCAGTACTTC.

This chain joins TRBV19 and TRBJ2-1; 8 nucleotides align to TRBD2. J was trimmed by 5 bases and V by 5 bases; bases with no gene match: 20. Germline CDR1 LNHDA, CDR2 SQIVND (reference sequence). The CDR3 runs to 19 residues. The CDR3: CASSDYPGGPVLLHNEQFF. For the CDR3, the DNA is TGTGCCAGTAGTGACTACCCGGGGGGGCCTGTTCTTCTCCACAATGAGCAGTTCTTC.

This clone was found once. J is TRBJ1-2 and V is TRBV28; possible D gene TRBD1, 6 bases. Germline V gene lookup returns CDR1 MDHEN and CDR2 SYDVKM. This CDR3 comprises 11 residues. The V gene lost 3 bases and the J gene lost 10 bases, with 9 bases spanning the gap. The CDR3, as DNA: TGTGCCAGCAGTTTGACAGGACCCTACACCTTC. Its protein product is CASSLTGPYTF.

CDR3 sequence (DNA): TGTGCCAGCAGCTTCCCTACTAGCGAGGGGGAGCAGTTCTTC. Its translation: CASSFPTSEGEQFF. V is TRBV7-9 and J is TRBJ2-1; 7 bases line up with TRBD2. The CDR3 is 14 residues long. The V gene's germline CDR1 is SEHNR and CDR2 FQNEAQ (reference sequence). Trimming removed 3 bases from V and 10 bases from J; junction bases left unmatched: 9. The whole variable domain, filled in from reference TRBV7-9 and TRBJ2-1, reads DTGVSQNPRHKITKRGQNVTFRCDPISEHNRLYWYRQTLGQGPEFLTYFQNEAQLEKSRLLSDRFSAERPKGSFSTLEIQRTEQGDSAMYLCASSFPTSEGEQFFGPGTRLTVL.

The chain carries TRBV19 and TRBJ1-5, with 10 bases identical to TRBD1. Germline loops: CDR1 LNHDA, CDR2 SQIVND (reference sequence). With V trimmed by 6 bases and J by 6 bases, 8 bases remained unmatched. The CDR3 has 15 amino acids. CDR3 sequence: CASRGQGVLSQPQHF. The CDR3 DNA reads TGTGCCAGTAGAGGACAGGGGGTCTTATCTCAGCCCCAGCATTTT.

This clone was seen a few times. The CDR3: CASSKTRQGAFYEQYF. The CDR3, as DNA: TGCGCCAGCAGTAAAACCCGACAGGGGGCCTTCTACGAGCAGTACTTC. The chain combines TRBV5-1 with TRBJ2-7, with 10 bases aligning to TRBD1. V lost 5 bases, J lost 3 bases, and 11 bases stayed unmatched. Per germline, CDR1 SGHRS and CDR2 YFSETQ. This CDR3 is built from 16 residues.

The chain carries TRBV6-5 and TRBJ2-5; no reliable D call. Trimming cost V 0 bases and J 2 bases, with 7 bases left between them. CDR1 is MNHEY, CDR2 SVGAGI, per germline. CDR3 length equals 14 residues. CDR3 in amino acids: CASSYSLVQETQYF. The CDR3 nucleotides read TGTGCCAGCAGTTACTCGTTAGTACAAGAGACCCAGTACTTC.

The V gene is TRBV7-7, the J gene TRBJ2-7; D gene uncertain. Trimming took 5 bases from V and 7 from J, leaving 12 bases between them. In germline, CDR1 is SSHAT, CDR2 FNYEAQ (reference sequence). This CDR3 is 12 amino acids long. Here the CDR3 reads CASSPLTGEQYF. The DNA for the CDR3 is TGTGCCAGCAGCCCCTTGACCGGGGAGCAGTACTTC. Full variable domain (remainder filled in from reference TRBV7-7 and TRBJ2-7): GAGVSQSPRYKVTKRGQDVTLRCDPISSHATLYWYQQALGQGPEFLTYFNYEAQPDKSGLPSDRFSAERPEGSISTLTIQRTEQRDSAMYRCASSPLTGEQYFGPGTRLTVT.

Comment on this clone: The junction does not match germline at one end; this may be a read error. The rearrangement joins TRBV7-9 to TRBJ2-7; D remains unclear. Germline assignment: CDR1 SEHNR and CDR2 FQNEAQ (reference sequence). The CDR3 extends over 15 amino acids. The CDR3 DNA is TGTGCCGGCAGCCCCCGCAACCAGTCCCCCTACGAGCAGTACTTC. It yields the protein CAGSPRNQSPYEQYF.

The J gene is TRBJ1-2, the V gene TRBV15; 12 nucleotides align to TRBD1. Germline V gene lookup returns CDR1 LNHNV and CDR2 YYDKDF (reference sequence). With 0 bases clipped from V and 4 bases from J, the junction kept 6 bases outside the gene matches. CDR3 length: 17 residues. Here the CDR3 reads CATSRDGTGGLSYGYTF. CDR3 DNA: TGTGCCACCAGCAGAGACGGGACAGGGGGCCTTTCCTATGGCTACACCTTC.

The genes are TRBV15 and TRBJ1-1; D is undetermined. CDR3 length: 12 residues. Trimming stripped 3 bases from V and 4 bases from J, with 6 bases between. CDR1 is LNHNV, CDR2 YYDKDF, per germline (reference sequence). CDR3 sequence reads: CATSSWSTEAFF. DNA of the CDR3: TGTGCCACCAGCAGCTGGAGCACTGAAGCTTTCTTT.

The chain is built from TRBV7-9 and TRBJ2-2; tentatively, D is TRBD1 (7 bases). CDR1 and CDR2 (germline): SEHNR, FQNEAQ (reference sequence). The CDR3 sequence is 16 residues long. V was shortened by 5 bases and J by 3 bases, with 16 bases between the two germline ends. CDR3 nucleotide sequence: TGTGCCAGCAGCCGGGGGACAGCGACATACACCGGGGAGCTGTTTTTT. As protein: CASSRGTATYTGELFF.

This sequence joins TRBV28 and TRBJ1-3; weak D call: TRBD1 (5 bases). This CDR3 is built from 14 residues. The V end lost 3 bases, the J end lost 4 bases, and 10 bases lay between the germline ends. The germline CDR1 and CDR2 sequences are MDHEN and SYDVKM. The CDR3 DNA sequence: TGTGCCAGCAGTTTTTCGAAGGGGGGAAACACCATATATTTT. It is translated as CASSFSKGGNTIYF.

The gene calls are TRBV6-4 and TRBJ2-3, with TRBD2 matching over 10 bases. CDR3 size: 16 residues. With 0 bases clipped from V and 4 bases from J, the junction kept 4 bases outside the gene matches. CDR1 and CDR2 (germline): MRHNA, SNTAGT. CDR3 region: CASSDSWLAGADTQYF. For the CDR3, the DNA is TGTGCCAGCAGTGACTCTTGGCTAGCGGGGGCAGATACGCAGTATTTT.

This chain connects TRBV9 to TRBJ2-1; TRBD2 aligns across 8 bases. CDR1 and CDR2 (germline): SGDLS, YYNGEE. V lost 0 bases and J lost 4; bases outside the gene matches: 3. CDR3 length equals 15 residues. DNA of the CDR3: TGTGCCAGCAGCGTAGGGAGCGGGGGATACAATGAGCAGTTCTTC. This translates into CASSVGSGGYNEQFF.

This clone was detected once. The CDR3 DNA sequence: TGTGCCAGCAGTTCCCCCAGGGGCCGAGGGAACACTGAAGCTTTCTTT. Translating gives CASSSPRGRGNTEAFF. The chain is built from TRBV11-2 and TRBJ1-1, with D perhaps matching TRBD1 (6 bases). Trimming pared 6 bases from V and 1 base from J, leaving 18 bases between. The CDR3 is 16 residues long. CDR1 and CDR2 (germline): SGHAT, FQNNGV. Together with reference TRBV11-2 and TRBJ1-1, the CDR3 gives the full variable domain: EAGVAQSPRYKIIEKRQSVAFWCNPISGHATLYWYQQILGQGPKLLIQFQNNGVVDDSQLPKDRFSAERLKGVDSTLKIQPAKLEDSAVYLCASSSPRGRGNTEAFFGQGTRLTVV.